The present entry profiles one TCR beta chain with its context. This clonotype was found many times. Its antigen remains undetermined. One base away there is no much larger clone; base qualities are not given. Ophthalmopathy patients had moderately to severely active disease, Clinical Activity Score of at least 3, NOSPECS grade of at least 4, and disease duration under 3 months. Patients with other autoimmune diseases, uncontrolled infections, pregnancy or lactation were excluded from the study. Clinical symptoms, serum thyroxine, TRAb, thyroid ultrasound and orbital computed tomography were used for diagnosis. Using Ficoll-Paque density gradient centrifugation, PBMCs were isolated from about 9.4 ml of fresh peripheral blood. Trizol reagent was used to extract the total RNA, and its quality was then checked on an Agilent 2100 Bioanalyzer. This sample was included in a study of Graves' ophthalmopathy and Graves' hyperthyroidism (dated by TCRdb to 2017 to 2018). Context from the whole study: Peripheral blood samples were taken at the time of initial diagnosis, before any treatment was given. The study used signatures of the TCR beta repertoire to tell Graves' ophthalmopathy apart from Graves' hyperthyroidism and to predict which patients would progress to ophthalmopathy. In total, some 130 blood samples were TCR-sequenced: 40 to 45 ophthalmopathy, some 75 hyperthyroidism and roughly 17 hyperthyroidism-to-ophthalmopathy patients. To explore V-J signatures that separate ophthalmopathy from hyperthyroidism, a discovery set of about a hundred patients was enrolled, consisting of fewer than 45 with ophthalmopathy and around 57 with stable hyperthyroidism. An independent validation cohort comprised about 20 hyperthyroidism patients and over 15 patients who later progressed from hyperthyroidism to ophthalmopathy. T-cell repertoires of thyroid tissue and blood were compared in over 5 hyperthyroidism patients. Once sampling was done, hyperthyroidism patients were given methimazole at a starting dose of 30 mg daily, while ophthalmopathy patients were given high-dose intravenous methylprednisolone. The approximately 98 discovery patients were randomly divided into training and test sets at a 7:3 ratio. What the research found in general, with its limitations: Most expanded thyroid clonotypes with frequency above 0.001 were also detected in blood, suggesting blood repertoires may reflect the thyroid immune response. Sample size was not predetermined statistically, and investigators were not blinded to group allocation. In cross-validation, the 13-signature model distinguished ophthalmopathy from stable hyperthyroidism with just over 85% sensitivity and roughly 81% specificity, while in the test set the corresponding values were 80% and 75%. In validation, the model predicted ophthalmopathy progression with roughly 68% sensitivity and less than 80% specificity; around twelve predicted patients were CT-confirmed with GO in a median of around 6 months.

TCR beta CDR3 regions were amplified from RNA transcripts for repertoire sequencing. The first round of RT-PCR was done with HTBI primers and the Qiagen OneStep RT-PCR kit, and was followed by a second round of multiplex PCR, then size selection and purification. Libraries were sequenced on an Illumina HiSeq2000 using paired-end 100 bp reads. The published analysis was carried out like this. Reads were processed with SOAPnuke, discarding reads with adapters, uncalled bases, mean Phred below 15, or no exact constant-primer or identifier match. COPE v1.2.5 was used to merge the high-quality paired reads. Clonotypes were defined as unique nucleotide sequences and were aligned to IMGT TRB V, D and J references using MiTCR v1.1. The analysis was limited to V-J combinations with a frequency above 0.0001, which together covered 99% to 99.2% of the repertoires. For each V-J combination, a TCR clonal expansion and chaos score was defined as F50 clonal expansion divided by the chaos observed in the TCRdist matrix. Welch's t-statistics and random forest were used to reduce features to over ten V-J combinations, which were fed into a naive Bayes classifier. The similarity between thyroid and blood repertoires was quantified using the Morisita-Horn index. Using fastp at Q25 and MiXCR, TCRdb reprocessed the public reads and kept productive beta chains. Under each unique CDR3 protein, matching rows form one entry showing the most common genes and DNA. The V and J calls shown here were made by TCRdb, not taken from the authors' results. Here the sample has 350,000 to 450,000 distinct CDR3 sequences; around 19% occur a single time. 1.6% of the sample is in the top ten clones.

V loses 2 bases of germline sequence and J loses 1 base, and the interval between the two ends is 15 bases. The CDR3 sequence holds 16 residues, the cysteine and phenylalanine included. Solely the CDR3 DNA is kept, with 48 bases framed from the first base. For CDR1 and CDR2, the germline V gene lists SGHVS and FQNEAQ. Sequencing used peripheral blood. The receptor's source is a woman aged 18-29 years with Graves' ophthalmopathy. Donor details come from another sample of the same person, matched by shared clones. This sequence uses TRBV7-8 and TRBJ2-7; a weak D assignment points to TRBD1 (5 bases agree). In nucleotides, the sequence is TGTGCCAGCAGCTTATGGGGAAGTAAGGGGTCCTACGAGCAGTACTTC. It is translated as CASSLWGSKGSYEQYF.